The rows below give T cell receptor beta chains drawn from one sample of a study of T cells in Graves' hyperthyroidism and ophthalmopathy. TCRdb independently ran MiXCR on the multiplex PCR reads; one entry per CDR3 protein. The repertoire holds roughly 40,000 distinct CDR3 sequences, with 52% as singletons. The sample consisted of blood. These receptors originate from a man between 35 and 55 years old with Graves' ophthalmopathy. The conserved cysteine and the conserved F or W are not part of the CDR3 here. Each record gives: V gene, CDR3 length, J gene, CDR3 protein.

TRBV5-4	13	TRBJ2-6	ASSPQQLGANVLT
TRBV7-9	13	TRBJ2-2	ASSRAPFRSGELF
TRBV20-1	15	TRBJ2-3	SATDQRASGSTDTQY
TRBV29-1	15	TRBJ2-1	SVVGLAGGSSYNEQF
TRBV11-2	12	TRBJ2-7	ASNGASGGYEQY
TRBV2	12	TRBJ1-6	ASSFDRYNSPLH
TRBV2	13	TRBJ2-7	ASRAGTGGPYEQY
TRBV28	10	TRBJ1-5	ASYDPNQPQH
TRBV20-1	10	TRBJ2-3	SARSDSDTQY
TRBV5-6	12	TRBJ2-7	ASSLGTDTYKQY
TRBV25-1	13	TRBJ1-2	ASGEYKGERSGYT
TRBV15	13	TRBJ2-7	ATSTNRGRSGEQY
TRBV27	12	TRBJ1-4	ASSYSGGGEKLF
TRBV9	12	TRBJ1-2	ASSAGTGGYGYT
TRBV19	13	TRBJ2-7	ASSKPGQGGDEQY
TRBV6-5	12	TRBJ2-7	ASSEAGQVYEQY
TRBV2	11	TRBJ2-7	ASSLSSNYEQY
TRBV3-1	12	TRBJ2-5	ASSPTGGEETQY
TRBV9	12	TRBJ1-5	ASSADIGDQPQH
TRBV7-2	15	TRBJ2-3	ASSSPSNTISTDPQY
TRBV7-2	11	TRBJ1-2	ASSQTVRGGYT
TRBV13	12	TRBJ2-2	ASSLGRNTGELF
TRBV5-8	14	TRBJ2-1	ASSLGGLAGENEQF
TRBV28	12	TRBJ2-7	ASRSTGLSYEQY
TRBV6-4	15	TRBJ2-1	ASSAGLVASFYNEQF
TRBV28	13	TRBJ2-5	ASKGRPPYQETQY
TRBV6-2/TRBV6-3	13	TRBJ2-1	ASSLDRPTYIGQF
TRBV2	9	TRBJ2-5	ASGGRETQY
TRBV28	12	TRBJ1-1	ASNNRGWNTEAF
TRBV4-1	17	TRBJ1-2	ASSQDNQGSLENGYGYT
TRBV20-1	12	TRBJ1-5	SARDEGETQPQH
TRBV9	13	TRBJ2-7	ASSVDLEPLYEQY
TRBV5-4	11	TRBJ1-2	ASSRGQGDGNT
TRBV24-1	10	TRBJ2-7	ATSPGSYEQY
TRBV7-2	14	TRBJ1-5	ASSLALGISGQPQH
TRBV7-9	13	TRBJ2-7	ASSVGRLADYEQY
TRBV5-1	11	TRBJ1-4	DSSLVQNEKLF
TRBV12-3/TRBV12-4	14	TRBJ2-1	ASSRTSGRAGGEQF